This T cell receptor beta chain was identified during a study of vaccination effects on CD4 cells after COVID-19. CD4+ T cells were isolated after around 10 days of culture. This individual tested PCR-positive for SARS-CoV-2 infection between March and December 2020. Each participant received a vaccine that was either BNT162b2 or mRNA-1273, given as two doses. Measured with immunoSEQ multiplex PCR; TCRdb has only the in-frame clones, and not every one. There are tens of thousands of clones in the sample; over 60% occur only once, and about 5% lies in the top ten. A word on this clone: The antigen is undetermined.

This sequence was found in a human donor who had a prior SARS-CoV-2 infection. This material consisted of CD4+ T cells from PBMCs cultured without peptide, taken after COVID-19 vaccination.

The CDR3 loop reads CASSPYSGNTIYF. In DNA, the CDR3 is TGTGCCAGCAGCCCCTACTCTGGAAACACCATATATTTT. The chain joins TRBV7-3 to TRBJ1-3; D uncertain. Trimming stripped 5 bases from V and 0 bases from J, with 5 bases between. Germline V gene sequence: CDR1 SGHTA, CDR2 FQGTGA. CDR3 length equals 13 residues.